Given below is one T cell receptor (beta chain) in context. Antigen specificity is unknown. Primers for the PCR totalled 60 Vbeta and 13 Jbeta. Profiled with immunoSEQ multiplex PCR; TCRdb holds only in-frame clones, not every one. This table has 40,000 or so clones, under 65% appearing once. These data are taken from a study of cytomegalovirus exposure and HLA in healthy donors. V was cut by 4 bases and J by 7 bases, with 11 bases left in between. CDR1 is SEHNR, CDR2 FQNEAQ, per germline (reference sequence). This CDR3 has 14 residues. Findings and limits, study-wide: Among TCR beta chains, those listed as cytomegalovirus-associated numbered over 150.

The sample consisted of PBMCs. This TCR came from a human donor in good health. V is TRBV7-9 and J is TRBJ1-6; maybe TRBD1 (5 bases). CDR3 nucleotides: TGTGCCAGCAGCTCGGGACTGTTAAATTCACCCCTCCACTTT. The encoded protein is CASSSGLLNSPLHF.